This passage covers 24 T cell receptor beta chains from one sample sequenced in a study of T cell clonotyping in hematopoietic cell transplantation. Method: immunoSEQ multiplex PCR; TCRdb's copy keeps in-frame clones and lacks some. Of about 26,000 clones in the sample, roughly 88% were seen once. This sample's time point: recipient sample about 28 days before transplant, after cytoreduction. This specimen was peripheral blood mononuclear cells, taken before stem cell transplant. The receptors originated from a woman aged 55-75 years with acute myeloid leukemia. Some clones in this sample may be carry-over from other donors' samples.

The chain carries TRBV13 and TRBJ2-3; 7 positions agree with TRBD1. After removal of 5 bases from V and 3 bases from J, the junction contained 2 bases not matched to a gene. CDR3 length: 13 residues. Germline V CDR1 and CDR2: PRHDT, FYEKMQ (reference sequence). CDR3 residues: CASSRGPTDTQYF. The CDR3 DNA sequence: TGTGCCAGCAGCAGGGGGCCAACAGATACGCAGTATTTT.

V gene TRBV2 combines with J gene TRBJ1-1; D gene unclear. Trimming pared 3 bases from V and 5 bases from J, leaving 10 bases between. CDR1 is SNHLY and CDR2 is FYNNEI in the germline V gene. The CDR3 length is 13 residues. CDR3: CASSDRRATEAFF. The CDR3 nucleotides are TGTGCCAGCAGTGACAGGCGGGCGACTGAAGCTTTCTTT.

The rearrangement uses TRBV2 and TRBJ2-1; 13 positions agree with TRBD2. The CDR3 loop spans 16 amino acids. V was clipped by 3 bases and J by 4 bases; unmatched bases: 3. The germline gives CDR1 SNHLY, CDR2 FYNNEI. The CDR3 coding sequence is TGTGCCAGCAGTGATGGACTAGCGGGAGAGTACAATGAGCAGTTCTTC. Protein sequence: CASSDGLAGEYNEQFF. The entire variable domain, with the rest obtained from reference TRBV2 and TRBJ2-1, is as follows: EPEVTQTPSHQVTQMGQEVILRCVPISNHLYFYWYRQILGQKVEFLVSFYNNEISEKSEIFDDQFSVERPDGSNFTLKIRSTKLEDSAMYFCASSDGLAGEYNEQFFGPGTRLTVL.

The rearrangement joins TRBV5-4 to TRBJ2-1; the D gene is possibly TRBD1 (7 bases). V was clipped by 0 bases and J by 15 bases, with 13 bases between them. The length of the CDR3 is 12 residues. CDR1 and CDR2 from the germline V gene are SGHNT and YYREEE (reference sequence). CDR3 region: CASSLVRGVPFF. CDR3 nucleotides: TGTGCCAGCAGCTTGGTCAGGGGGGTCCCGTTCTTC. Full variable domain (outside the CDR3, taken from reference TRBV5-4 and TRBJ2-1): ETGVTQSPTHLIKTRGQQVTLRCSSQSGHNTVSWYQQALGQGPQFIFQYYREEENGRGNFPPRFSGLQFPNYSSELNVNALELDDSALYLCASSLVRGVPFFGPGTRLTVL.

The V call is TRBV6-6, the J call TRBJ1-1; D is possibly TRBD1 (6 bases). The germline gives CDR1 MNHNY, CDR2 SVGAGI (reference sequence). Trimming stripped 4 bases from V and 0 bases from J, with 9 bases between. CDR3 length equals 14 residues. The CDR3 region has the DNA TGTGCCAGCAGTTTGACAGGACTGAACACTGAAGCTTTCTTT. Its translation: CASSLTGLNTEAFF.

This clone was picked up one time. This chain uses TRBV28 with TRBJ1-2, with 10 bases fitting TRBD1. Germline assignment: CDR1 MDHEN and CDR2 SYDVKM. The CDR3 loop spans 15 amino acids. The trim removed 2 bases at V and 5 bases at J, leaving 5 bases unmatched. CDR3 nucleotides: TGTGCCAGCAGTTTACCTAGGACAGGGGGGTATGGCTACACCTTC. This codes for CASSLPRTGGYGYTF.

This chain uses TRBV4-1 with TRBJ1-1, with 7 nucleotides matching TRBD1. Trimming cost V 1 base and J 7 bases; bases outside gene matches: 9. The CDR3 is 15 residues long. CDR1 is MGHRA and CDR2 is YSYEKL in the germline V gene. CDR3 coding DNA: TGCGCCAGCAGCCAAGGCCAACTGGGACAGTATGAAGCTTTCTTT. The encoded protein is CASSQGQLGQYEAFF.

This clone was seen just once. The chain is built from TRBV4-3 and TRBJ2-7; D is ambiguous. CDR1 is LGHNA, CDR2 YSLEER, per germline. The V end was cut by 2 bases, the J end by 0 bases, with 8 bases between. The CDR3 covers 14 residues. The CDR3 spells CASSQMLDSYEQYF. CDR3 bases: TGCGCCAGCAGCCAAATGCTAGACTCCTACGAGCAGTACTTC.

The rearrangement joins TRBV14 to TRBJ2-3, with TRBD2 matching 10 bases. There are 16 residues in the CDR3. Per germline, CDR1 SGHDN and CDR2 FVKESK. The V segment lost 4 bases and the J segment 5 bases; nucleotides outside the gene matches: 9. The CDR3 DNA follows: TGTGCCAGCAGCCGCCGCAGCGGGGGGGCTGGAGATACGCAGTATTTT. It translates to CASSRRSGGAGDTQYF.

The chain uses TRBV28 and TRBJ1-2; 7 bases are a match to TRBD1. Germline V lookup: CDR1 MDHEN, CDR2 SYDVKM. The CDR3 length is 13 residues. The junction had 5 bases not matched to a gene; V was cut back by 6 bases and J by 4 bases. CDR3 region: CASRTGEGYGYTF. The CDR3 DNA sequence: TGTGCCAGCAGAACAGGGGAGGGCTATGGCTACACCTTC.

This chain uses TRBV7-3 with TRBJ2-7; D uncertain. V lost 5 bases and J lost 0, with 11 bases in between. The CDR3 runs 14 residues. The germline gives CDR1 SGHTA, CDR2 FQGTGA. This CDR3 reads CASSPTHSSYEQYF. Here the CDR3 DNA reads TGTGCCAGCAGCCCAACACATAGCTCCTACGAGCAGTACTTC. The full variable domain, with the rest looked up from reference TRBV7-3 and TRBJ2-7, is GAGVSQTPSNKVTEKGKYVELRCDPISGHTALYWYRQSLGQGPEFLIYFQGTGAADDSGLPNDRFFAVRPEGSVSTLKIQRTERGDSAVYLCASSPTHSSYEQYFGPGTRLTVT.

This chain joins TRBV7-3 and TRBJ2-7; D not certain. V lost 2 bases to trimming and J lost 1 base, with 9 bases between them. The CDR3 length is 14 residues. Germline V CDR1 and CDR2: SGHTA, FQGTGA. The CDR3 DNA reads TGTGCCAGCAGCTTAGATGTGGGGTCCTACGAGCAGTACTTC. It yields the protein CASSLDVGSYEQYF.

This chain joins TRBV19 and TRBJ2-2; 10 bases map to TRBD1. The germline V gene encodes CDR1 LNHDA and CDR2 SQIVND (reference sequence). This CDR3 is built from 16 residues. V lost 2 bases to trimming and J lost 4 bases; unmatched junction nucleotides: 4. CDR3 protein: CASSILGQGSTGELFF. The CDR3 coding sequence is TGTGCCAGTAGTATACTGGGACAGGGGTCCACCGGGGAGCTGTTTTTT. Full variable domain (missing parts from reference TRBV19 and TRBJ2-2): DGGITQSPKYLFRKEGQNVTLSCEQNLNHDAMYWYRQDPGQGLRLIYYSQIVNDFQKGDIAEGYSVSREKKESFPLTVTSAQKNPTAFYLCASSILGQGSTGELFFGEGSRLTVL.

V usage is TRBV11-2 and J usage is TRBJ2-5, with 14 bases fitting TRBD2. The ends lost 4 bases at V and 5 bases at J; junction bases unmatched: 3. This CDR3 region has 15 residues. Per the germline V gene, CDR1 is SGHAT and CDR2 is FQNNGV. The CDR3 loop is CASSSRTSGGETQYF. CDR3 bases: TGTGCCAGCAGCTCTCGGACTAGCGGGGGGGAGACCCAGTACTTC.

Here the CDR3 reads CASRPGQSYEQYF. Written as DNA, the CDR3 is TGTGCCAGCAGACCGGGACAGAGCTACGAGCAGTACTTC. The chain is built from TRBV6-6 and TRBJ2-7; 7 nucleotides match TRBD1. CDR1 and CDR2 (germline): MNHNY, SVGAGI (reference sequence). CDR3 size: 13 residues. V dropped 6 bases and J dropped 3; count of bases not matched to a gene: 5.

The rearrangement joins TRBV19 to TRBJ1-2, with D perhaps TRBD1 (5 bases). V lost 6 bases, J lost 5 bases, and 7 bases lay in between. This CDR3 is 11 amino acids long. CDR1 is LNHDA, CDR2 SQIVND, per germline (reference sequence). The CDR3 DNA reads as TGTGCCAGTAGCCGGGGGTATGGCTACACCTTC. Its translation is CASSRGYGYTF.

CDR3 sequence (DNA): TGTGCCAGCAGCACTGGACTAGCGGGAGCCAAAAACATTCAGTACTTC. It codes for CASSTGLAGAKNIQYF. The rearrangement links TRBV5-4 to TRBJ2-4, with TRBD2 identical over 11 bases. V gave up 4 bases and J gave up 0 bases; unmatched junction bases: 3. Looked up from germline, CDR1 is SGHNT and CDR2 is YYREEE (reference sequence). The CDR3 runs 16 residues.

The V gene is TRBV7-6, the J gene TRBJ2-7; 10 bases match TRBD2. Germline V gives CDR1 SGHVS, CDR2 FNYEAQ. V trimming: 5 bases; J trimming: 5 bases; junction bases outside the gene matches: 9. CDR3 length: 15 amino acids. The CDR3 DNA reads as TGTGCCAGCAGCCCACCGGGGCTAGCGGGGGACGAGCAGTACTTC. Residues: CASSPPGLAGDEQYF.

The V and J genes are TRBV10-3 and TRBJ2-7; 11 bases match TRBD2. The CDR3 is made up of 15 amino acids. CDR1 is ENHRY and CDR2 is SYGVKD in the germline V gene. V trimming: 2 bases; J trimming: 3 bases; junction bases outside the gene matches: 3. In DNA, the CDR3 is TGTGCCATCAGTGAGATTAGCGGGAGGGGCTACGAGCAGTACTTC. This encodes CAISEISGRGYEQYF.

The gene calls are TRBV11-2 and TRBJ2-4, with 12 bases identical to TRBD2. The V gene end was trimmed by 2 bases and the J gene end by 0 bases; junction bases not matched to a gene: 5. Germline assignment: CDR1 SGHAT and CDR2 FQNNGV. This CDR3 region has 18 residues. CDR3 sequence (DNA): TGTGCCAGCAGCTTACGGCTAGCGGGGGGGTTAGCCAAAAACATTCAGTACTTC. This gives the protein CASSLRLAGGLAKNIQYF.

The chain employs TRBV29-1 and TRBJ2-5, with D possibly being TRBD1 (5 bases). The V gene lost 4 bases and the J gene lost 5 bases, with 14 bases spanning the gap. CDR3 length: 13 residues. Germline CDR1 reads SQVTM; CDR2 reads ANQGSEA. The CDR3: CSVAPRARETQYF. DNA for the CDR3: TGCAGCGTTGCCCCCAGGGCCCGGGAGACCCAGTACTTC. Supplemented by reference TRBV29-1 and TRBJ2-5, the full variable domain reads SAVISQKPSRDICQRGTSLTIQCQVDSQVTMMFWYRQQPGQSLTLIATANQGSEATYESGFVIDKFPISRPNLTFSTLTVSNMSPEDSSIYLCSVAPRARETQYFGPGTRLLVL.

The J gene is TRBJ2-3, the V gene TRBV9; 9 bases line up with TRBD1. The germline CDR1 and CDR2 sequences are SGDLS and YYNGEE. After removal of 0 bases from V and 1 base from J, the junction contained 12 bases not matched to a gene. This CDR3 spans 19 amino acids. This CDR3 reads CASSVDGTGPGLGTDTQYF. Written as DNA, the CDR3 is TGTGCCAGCAGCGTAGATGGGACAGGGCCGGGGTTGGGCACAGATACGCAGTATTTT.

V gene TRBV7-9 combines with J gene TRBJ1-5; D may be TRBD1 (6 bases). Germline V gives CDR1 SEHNR, CDR2 FQNEAQ (reference sequence). The CDR3 sequence is 18 residues long. V lost 5 bases, J lost 2 bases, and 22 bases lay in between. CDR3 bases: TGTGCCAGCAGCGGCGGAGGGGGGGACTACTGGGGCAATCAGCCCCAGCATTTT. This gives the protein CASSGGGGDYWGNQPQHF.

This chain joins TRBV5-4 and TRBJ2-7; TRBD1 agrees at 9 bases. CDR1 and CDR2 (germline): SGHNT, YYREEE (reference sequence). V was clipped by 0 bases and J by 3 bases; unmatched bases: 10. CDR3 size: 17 residues. CDR3: CASSLDRGRKNLYEQYF. In nucleotides, the CDR3 is TGTGCCAGCAGCTTGGACAGGGGGCGAAAGAACCTCTACGAGCAGTACTTC.